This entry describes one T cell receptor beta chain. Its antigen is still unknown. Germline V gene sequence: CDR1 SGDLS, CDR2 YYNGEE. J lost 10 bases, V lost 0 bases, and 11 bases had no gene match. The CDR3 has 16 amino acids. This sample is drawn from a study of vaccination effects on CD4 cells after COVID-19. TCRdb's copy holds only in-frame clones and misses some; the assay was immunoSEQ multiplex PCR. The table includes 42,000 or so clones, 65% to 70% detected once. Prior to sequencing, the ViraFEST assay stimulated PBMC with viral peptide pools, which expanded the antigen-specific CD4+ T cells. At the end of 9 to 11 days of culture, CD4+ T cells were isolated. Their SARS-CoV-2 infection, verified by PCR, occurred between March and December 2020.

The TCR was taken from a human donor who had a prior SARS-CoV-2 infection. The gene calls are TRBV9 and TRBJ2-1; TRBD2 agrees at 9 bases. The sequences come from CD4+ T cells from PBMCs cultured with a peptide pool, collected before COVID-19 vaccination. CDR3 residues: CASSVVPAGGPWEQFF. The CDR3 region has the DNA TGTGCCAGCAGCGTAGTTCCGGCGGGGGGGCCGTGGGAGCAGTTCTTC.